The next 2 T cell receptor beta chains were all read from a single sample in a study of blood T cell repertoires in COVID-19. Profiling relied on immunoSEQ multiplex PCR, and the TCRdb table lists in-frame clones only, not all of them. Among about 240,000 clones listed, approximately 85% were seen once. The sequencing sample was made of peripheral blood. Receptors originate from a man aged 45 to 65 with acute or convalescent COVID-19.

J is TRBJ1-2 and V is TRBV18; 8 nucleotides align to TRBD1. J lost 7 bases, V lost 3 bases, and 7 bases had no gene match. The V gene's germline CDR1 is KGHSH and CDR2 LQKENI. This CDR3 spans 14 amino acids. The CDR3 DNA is TGTGCCAGCTCACCCGGACAGGGCTATGGTGGCTACACCTTC. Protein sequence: CASSPGQGYGGYTF. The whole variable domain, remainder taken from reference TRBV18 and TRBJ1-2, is NAGVMQNPRHLVRRRGQEARLRCSPMKGHSHVYWYRQLPEEGLKFMVYLQKENIIDESGMPKERFSAEFPKEGPSILRIQQVVRGDSAAYFCASSPGQGYGGYTFGSGTRLTVV.

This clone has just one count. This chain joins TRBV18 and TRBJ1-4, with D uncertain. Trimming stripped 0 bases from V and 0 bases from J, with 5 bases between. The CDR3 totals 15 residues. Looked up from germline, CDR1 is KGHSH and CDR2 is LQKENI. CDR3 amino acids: CASSPPRSTNEKLFF. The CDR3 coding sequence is TGTGCCAGCTCACCACCGAGATCAACTAATGAAAAACTGTTTTTT.